This is a list of T cell receptor beta chains from one sample in a study of response to subunit inactivated influenza vaccine. Via MiXCR, TCRdb re-called the RT-PCR reads, giving one row per CDR3 protein. The sample records about 780,000 distinct CDR3 sequences, 18% being singletons. The starting material was PBMCs from blood, obtained more than 4 days after vaccination. The receptors here all came from a man between 45 and 60 years old who received an inactivated influenza vaccine. The CDR3 runs from the conserved cysteine through the conserved F or W. The D gene is left open where the match is weak. Clone sizes are given selectively: once, few, many, or a class where the clone is expanded.

cdr3_aa cdr3_nt j_call clone_size v_call d_call
CASSLGRARAGELFF TGTGCCAGCAGCTTAGGCCGGGCCCGGGCCGGGGAGCTGTTTTTT TRBJ2-2 . TRBV13 .
CASSTDSGSYNEQFF TGCGCCAGCAGCACCGATAGCGGCTCCTACAATGAGCAGTTCTTC TRBJ2-1 few TRBV5-1 .
CSVGRTGGKEKLFF TGCAGCGTTGGCCGGACAGGAGGGAAAGAAAAACTGTTTTTT TRBJ1-4 . TRBV29-1 TRBD1
CSVMSGGDQPQHF TGCAGCGTTATGTCAGGGGGCGATCAGCCCCAGCATTTT TRBJ1-5 . TRBV29-1 TRBD1
CSARDLPSGGDTQYF TGCAGTGCTAGAGATCTTCCTAGCGGGGGAGATACGCAGTATTTT TRBJ2-3 . TRBV20-1 TRBD2
CASSFGLAGEVETQYF TGTGCCAGCAGCTTTGGACTAGCGGGAGAGGTTGAGACCCAGTACTTC TRBJ2-5 few TRBV7-6 TRBD2
CASSANPSYEQYF TGTGCCAGCAGCGCGAACCCCTCCTACGAGCAGTACTTC TRBJ2-7 many TRBV7-2 .
CASRIGTGGHGEQYF TGTGCCAGCAGAATTGGGACAGGGGGTCATGGCGAGCAGTACTTC TRBJ2-7 few TRBV6-1 TRBD1
CSVRDRGPDTQYF TGCAGCGTTCGGGACAGGGGTCCAGATACGCAGTATTTT TRBJ2-3 few TRBV29-1 TRBD1
CASSLVGGYEKLFF TGTGCCAGCAGCTTAGTTGGGGGGTATGAAAAACTGTTTTTT TRBJ1-4 few TRBV7-9 .
CASSFEGRTDTQYF TGTGCCAGCAGCTTTGAAGGGAGGACAGATACGCAGTATTTT TRBJ2-3 once TRBV7-9 .